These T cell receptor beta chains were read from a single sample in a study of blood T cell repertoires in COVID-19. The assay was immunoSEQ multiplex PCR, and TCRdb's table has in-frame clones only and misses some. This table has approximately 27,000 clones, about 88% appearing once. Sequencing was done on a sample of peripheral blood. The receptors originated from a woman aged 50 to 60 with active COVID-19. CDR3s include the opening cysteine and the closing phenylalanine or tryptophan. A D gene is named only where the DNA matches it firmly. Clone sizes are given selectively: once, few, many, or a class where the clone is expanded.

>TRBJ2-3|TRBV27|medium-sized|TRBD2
TGTGCCAGCAGTCCGCGACTAGCGGGAGCCACAGATACGCAGTATTTT
CASSPRLAGATDTQYF
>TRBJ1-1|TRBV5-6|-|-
TGTGCCAGCAGCTTGGTGGCAGGGGAAACTGAAGCTTTCTTT
CASSLVAGETEAFF
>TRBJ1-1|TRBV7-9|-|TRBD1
TGTGCCAGCAGCTTCCAGCAGGGGGCCGCTGAAGCTTTCTTT
CASSFQQGAAEAFF
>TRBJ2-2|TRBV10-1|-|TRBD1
TGCGCCAGCTCCGGGACAGGGGTCACCGGGGAGCTGTTTTTT
CASSGTGVTGELFF
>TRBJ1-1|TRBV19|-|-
TGTGCCAGTAGTATAGCCCCGGAGGATGATGAAGCTTTCTTT
CASSIAPEDDEAFF
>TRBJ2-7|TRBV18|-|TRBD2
TGTGCCAGCTCACCACCGGGACTAGCGGCCTACTACGAGCAGTACTTC
CASSPPGLAAYYEQYF
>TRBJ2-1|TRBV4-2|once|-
TGTGCCAGCAGCCCCCATAGCGGAAGCTCCTACAATGAGCAGTTCTTC
CASSPHSGSSYNEQFF
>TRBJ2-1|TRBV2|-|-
TGTGCCAGCAGTGACCCAGCGACCACCTACAATGAGCAGTTCTTC
CASSDPATTYNEQFF
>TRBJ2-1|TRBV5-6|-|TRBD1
TGTGCCAGCAGCTTAGGGACAGGTCTAGGGGAGCAGTTCTTC
CASSLGTGLGEQFF
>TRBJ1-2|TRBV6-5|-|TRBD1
TGTGCCAGCAAAAAAACAGGGGCAGGTGGCTACACCTTC
CASKKTGAGGYTF
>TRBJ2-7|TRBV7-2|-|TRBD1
TGTGCCAGCAGCTCCAGGGGGCAGGGATACTACGAGCAGTACTTC
CASSSRGQGYYEQYF
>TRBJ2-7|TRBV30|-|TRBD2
TGTGCCTGTACTAGCGGGAGAGGGGAGGAGCAGTACTTC
CACTSGRGEEQYF
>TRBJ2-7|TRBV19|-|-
TGTGCCAGTTGCCGGACGGAGGTCTACGAGCAGTACTTC
CASCRTEVYEQYF
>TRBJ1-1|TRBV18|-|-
TGTGCCAGCTCACCACGCTTAGAATTGGGACACCCAAACACTGAAGCTTTCTTT
CASSPRLELGHPNTEAFF
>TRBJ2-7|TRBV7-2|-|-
TGTGCCAGCAGCTTGACTAGCTCCTACGAGCAGTACTTC
CASSLTSSYEQYF
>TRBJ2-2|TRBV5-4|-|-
TGTGCCAGCAGCTTGCGACTAGAAAACACCGGGGAGCTGTTTTTT
CASSLRLENTGELFF
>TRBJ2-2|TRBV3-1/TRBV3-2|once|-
TGTGCCAGCAGCCAAGTCTGGAACACCGGGGAGCTGTTTTTT
CASSQVWNTGELFF
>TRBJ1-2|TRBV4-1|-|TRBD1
TGCGCCAGCAGCCAAGTCGCAGGGGGCTTTGGCTACACCTTC
CASSQVAGGFGYTF
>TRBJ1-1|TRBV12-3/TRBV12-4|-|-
TGTGCCAGCAGTTTGCGGGGGGTCACTGAAGCTTTCTTT
CASSLRGVTEAFF
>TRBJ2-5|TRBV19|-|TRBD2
TGTGCCAGTAGTTATCCGGGACTAGCGGTCCAAGAGACCCAGTACTTC
CASSYPGLAVQETQYF
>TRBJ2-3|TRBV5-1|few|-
TGCGCCAGCAGCTTGGCCTCTCGGTCCACAGATACGCAGTATTTT
CASSLASRSTDTQYF